This T cell receptor (beta chain) came from a study of shared clonotypes between healthy human individuals. Profiling relied on immunoSEQ multiplex PCR, and the TCRdb table lists in-frame clones only, not all of them. The sample holds about 960,000 clones, more than 75% seen once. Sequenced sample: memory CD4+ T cells sorted from blood. Subset here: CD45RA-negative fraction. The clonotype comes from a man aged 18 to 35 in good health.

This CDR3 reads CASSLVTADNEQFF. The CDR3 bases are TGCGCCAGCAGCTTGGTTACAGCAGACAATGAGCAGTTCTTC. The J gene is TRBJ2-1, the V gene TRBV5-1; D remains ambiguous. CDR1 and CDR2 from the germline V gene are SGHRS and YFSETQ. Trimming stripped 0 bases from V and 5 bases from J, with 9 bases between. CDR3 length: 14 residues.